The rows below give T cell receptor beta chains drawn from one sample of a study of blood T cell repertoires in COVID-19. The repertoire was sequenced with immunoSEQ multiplex PCR; TCRdb's copy has only in-frame clones and lacks some. This table has approximately 470,000 clones, roughly nine tenths appearing once. The sequenced sample consisted of PBMCs or T cells enriched from blood (not recorded which). All receptors come from a woman under 30 who had recovered from COVID-19. The CDR3 runs from the conserved cysteine through the conserved F or W. D genes are given only for firm matches. Size tells how often a clone was seen (once, few, many) or the class of an expanded clone, and some rows leave it out.

>.|TRBJ2-1|TRBV7-3|TRBD2
CASSLFGTSGVGEQFF
TGTGCCAGCAGCTTATTCGGGACTAGCGGGGTTGGTGAGCAGTTCTTC
>.|TRBJ2-7|TRBV6-5|.
CVSHRAPYEQYF
TGTGTTTCCCACAGGGCCCCCTACGAGCAGTACTTC
>.|TRBJ1-2|TRBV12-3/TRBV12-4|.
CASSLRGGYTF
TGTGCCAGCAGTTTAAGGGGTGGCTACACCTTC
>.|TRBJ1-4|TRBV30|.
CAWSVSQGSREKLFF
TGTGCCTGGAGTGTTAGTCAGGGATCTCGGGAAAAACTGTTTTTT
>.|TRBJ1-1|TRBV12-5|.
CASGLEQREAFF
TGTGCTAGTGGTTTGGAACAGAGAGAAGCTTTCTTT
>once|TRBJ1-2|TRBV27|.
CASSFVRGGGYTF
TGTGCCAGCAGTTTCGTAAGAGGAGGCGGCTACACCTTC
>.|TRBJ2-7|TRBV20-1|.
CSARASGEQYF
TGCAGTGCTAGAGCCAGCGGCGAGCAGTACTTC
>.|TRBJ1-4|TRBV30|.
CAWSVIQALNEKLFF
TGTGCCTGGAGTGTAATACAGGCCCTTAATGAAAAACTGTTTTTT
>.|TRBJ1-2|TRBV15|.
CATSRPSRYGYTF
TGTGCCACCAGCAGGCCCTCCAGGTATGGCTACACCTTC
>.|TRBJ2-7|TRBV30|TRBD1
CAWSRGQGQDEQYF
TGTGCCTGGAGTAGGGGACAGGGTCAGGACGAGCAGTACTTC
>once|TRBJ1-2|TRBV5-1|TRBD1
CASRRGTGVFNYGYTF
TGCGCCAGCAGAAGAGGGACAGGGGTCTTTAACTATGGCTACACCTTC
>.|TRBJ1-2|TRBV7-9|TRBD1
CASSPRQGRGGYTF
TGTGCCAGCAGCCCGCGACAGGGGCGCGGCGGCTACACCTTC
>.|TRBJ2-1|TRBV2|.
CASSEDRNNEQFF
TGTGCCAGCAGTGAAGACAGGAACAATGAGCAGTTCTTC
>.|TRBJ1-1|TRBV7-9|TRBD1
CASSPDHRGTTEAFF
TGTGCCAGCAGCCCAGACCACAGGGGGACCACTGAAGCTTTCTTT
>.|TRBJ2-7|TRBV30|.
CAWSGGRAREQYF
TGTGCCTGGAGTGGGGGCAGGGCACGCGAGCAGTACTTC
>.|TRBJ2-5|TRBV18|TRBD1
CASSPLRDSQETQYF
TGTGCCAGCTCTCCACTCCGGGACAGCCAAGAGACCCAGTACTTC
>once|TRBJ2-7|TRBV28|.
CASSLSGGAYEQYF
TGTGCCAGCAGTTTAAGTGGAGGGGCCTACGAGCAGTACTTC
>.|TRBJ1-2|TRBV18|.
CASSPSQQGNYGYTF
TGTGCCAGCTCACCCTCGCAGCAGGGCAACTATGGCTACACCTTC